Described below is a single T cell receptor beta chain sequence and its context. This sample stems from a study of blood T cells in healthy people across ages. A second about 6 to 12 cycle PCR used barcoded and J-beta primers. The authors tagged each cDNA molecule using a template-switch adaptor with 12 random nucleotides. MiXCR, applied by TCRdb to the 5' RACE reads, yields one record per CDR3 protein. This sample has about 970,000 distinct CDR3 sequences, with approximately 50% found just once. With V trimmed by 4 bases and J by 1 base, 9 bases remained unmatched. The CDR3 runs 16 residues. CDR1 and CDR2 (germline): MDHEN, SYDVKM.

Source material: blood. V and J are TRBV28 and TRBJ2-7; the match to TRBD2 covers 8 bases. The clonotype originates from a woman in her fifties or sixties in good health. The CDR3 bases are TGTGCCAGCAGTTACCCACTAGCGGCTAATTCCTACGAGCAGTACTTC. Translation gives CASSYPLAANSYEQYF.